The sequence of this TCR beta chain was determined in a study of yellow fever vaccine responses in identical twins. General study results and limits: It has been reported that, in twins, the vaccine T cell response seemed partly convergent and partly personalized.

V dropped 0 bases and J dropped 7; count of bases not matched to a gene: 5. This CDR3 has 15 residues. Germline V gives CDR1 KGHSH, CDR2 LQKENI. Each CDR3 protein is one row after TCRdb ran MiXCR on the RT-PCR reads. The table shows some 4,000 distinct CDR3 sequences, with 87% occurring only once. Worth noting for this clonotype: Antigen: not known.

The sequenced sample was T cells from blood (PBMCs), unsorted or a sorted subset (not recorded which), obtained before or after yellow fever vaccination (not recorded which). The sequence was obtained from a woman under 30 who received the yellow fever vaccine. The chain recombines TRBV18 with TRBJ2-1; 8 nucleotides align to TRBD2. The DNA for the CDR3 is TGTGCCAGCTCACCACCGGGACTAGACCGGAATGAGCAGTTCTTC. Translated, it gives CASSPPGLDRNEQFF.